Below, 18 T cell receptor beta chains from the same sample are listed, as sequenced in a study of T cell responses to AZD1222 COVID-19 vaccine. The assay was immunoSEQ multiplex PCR, and TCRdb's table has in-frame clones only and misses some. The table lists about 170,000 clones, more than 80% of them singletons, with about 4.1% in the top ten. The input for sequencing was peripheral blood, taken 28 days after the second dose of the MenACWY control vaccine. The receptors come from an adult who received the MenACWY meningococcal vaccine as a control.

This sequence joins TRBV5-1 and TRBJ2-1; 7 nucleotides agree with TRBD2. J was trimmed by 4 bases and V by 7 bases; bases with no gene match: 11. Germline V gene data show CDR1 as SGHRS and CDR2 as YFSETQ. The CDR3 is 15 amino acids. CDR3 loop: CASSAGVGDYNEQFF. CDR3 DNA sequence: TGCGCCAGCTCCGCGGGGGTTGGAGATTACAATGAGCAGTTCTTC.

This clone has just one count. The chain couples TRBV19 to TRBJ1-4; no clear D. The CDR3 runs to 15 residues. The V end lost 3 bases, the J end lost 7 bases, and 15 bases lay between the germline ends. Germline-derived CDR1 and CDR2 are LNHDA and SQIVND (reference sequence). In nucleotides, the CDR3 is TGTGCCAGTAGTATGGCGTATGTTCTCGCTGAAAAACTGTTTTTT. Translating gives CASSMAYVLAEKLFF. The variable domain in full, with the rest retrieved from reference TRBV19 and TRBJ1-4, is DGGITQSPKYLFRKEGQNVTLSCEQNLNHDAMYWYRQDPGQGLRLIYYSQIVNDFQKGDIAEGYSVSREKKESFPLTVTSAQKNPTAFYLCASSMAYVLAEKLFFGSGTQLSVL.

The rearrangement joins TRBV7-8 to TRBJ2-5; maybe TRBD1 (5 bases). The CDR3 is made up of 15 amino acids. Trimming removed 0 bases from V and 0 bases from J, with 8 bases in between. The germline gives CDR1 SGHVS, CDR2 FQNEAQ. In DNA form, the CDR3 reads TGTGCCAGCAGCTTAGCGTCAGGGAACCAAGAGACCCAGTACTTC. The encoded protein is CASSLASGNQETQYF. The full variable domain, completed using reference TRBV7-8 and TRBJ2-5, is GAGVSQSPRYKVAKRGQDVALRCDPISGHVSLFWYQQALGQGPEFLTYFQNEAQLDKSGLPSDRFFAERPEGSVSTLKIQRTQQEDSAVYLCASSLASGNQETQYFGPGTRLLVL.

The CDR3 loop is CASSLRGTAVYQPQHF. The CDR3 DNA is TGTGCCAGCAGCTTAAGAGGGACGGCGGTATATCAGCCCCAGCATTTT. The V call is TRBV7-9, the J call TRBJ1-5, with D maybe TRBD1 (5 bases). The germline V gene encodes CDR1 SEHNR and CDR2 FQNEAQ (reference sequence). The CDR3 consists of 16 residues. Trimming took off 2 bases at V and 5 bases at J, with 16 bases between the two ends.

The rearrangement joins TRBV18 to TRBJ1-1, with D perhaps matching TRBD1 (5 bases). Germline V gene lookup returns CDR1 KGHSH and CDR2 LQKENI. This CDR3 is 13 amino acids long. Trimming shortened V by 2 bases and J by 4 bases, and 8 bases separated the two germline ends. The CDR3 sequence is CASSPGGSTEAFF. CDR3 nucleotides: TGTGCCAGCTCACCAGGGGGGTCCACTGAAGCTTTCTTT.

The V call is TRBV2, the J call TRBJ1-2, with unresolved D. The CDR3 totals 14 residues. Germline assignment: CDR1 SNHLY and CDR2 FYNNEI. Between the trimmed V and J ends, which lost 2 bases and 4 bases, there was a span of 11 bases. CDR3 amino acids: CASSEMRGSYGYTF. The CDR3 nucleotides are TGTGCCAGCAGTGAAATGCGCGGCAGCTATGGCTACACCTTC.

The chain recombines TRBV12-3 or TRBV12-4 with TRBJ1-2; D is unresolved. The V gene lost 4 bases and the J gene lost 4 bases, with 4 bases spanning the gap. CDR3 length: 11 amino acids. CDR3 sequence: CASSSPYGYTF. The CDR3, as DNA: TGTGCCAGCAGTTCCCCCTATGGCTACACCTTC.

Here the CDR3 reads CASSLYGGRNEQYF. The CDR3 DNA reads TGTGCCAGCAGTTTATACGGGGGCAGGAACGAGCAGTACTTC. V is TRBV27 and J is TRBJ2-7; D might be TRBD1 or TRBD2, each matching 6 bases. V was clipped by 1 base and J by 5 bases, with 12 bases between them. This CDR3 is built from 14 residues. Germline V gene lookup returns CDR1 MNHEY and CDR2 SMNVEV (reference sequence).

This clone was seen ten or more times. The chain combines TRBV27 with TRBJ1-2; 8 positions agree with TRBD1. There are 14 residues in the CDR3. V shed 5 bases and J 0 bases; nucleotides not matched to a gene: 2. Germline V gene sequence: CDR1 MNHEY, CDR2 SMNVEV (reference sequence). The CDR3 region has the DNA TGTGCCAGCAGTGTACAGGGGGCTAACTATGGCTACACCTTC. Encoded protein: CASSVQGANYGYTF.

The rearrangement links TRBV3-1 (or the pseudogene TRBV3-2) to TRBJ1-1; D possibly corresponds to TRBD1 (6 bases). V lost 5 bases and J 7 bases, leaving 11 bases between the germline ends. CDR1 and CDR2 (germline): LGHDT, YNNKEL (reference sequence). CDR3 length equals 12 residues. The DNA of the CDR3 is TGTGCCAGCAGCTCAGGAGGGGGTGAAGCTTTCTTT. Amino acids: CASSSGGGEAFF.

This clone was detected once. The rearrangement links TRBV28 to TRBJ2-1, with TRBD2 matching 9 bases. The junction had 5 bases not matched to a gene; V was cut back by 5 bases and J by 0 bases. The CDR3 covers 16 residues. The V gene's germline CDR1 is MDHEN and CDR2 SYDVKM. The CDR3 sequence: CASSGSSGISYNEQFF. The CDR3 nucleotides read TGTGCCAGCAGTGGGTCTAGCGGGATCTCCTACAATGAGCAGTTCTTC.

This clone was seen just once. The rearrangement links TRBV2 to TRBJ1-4; unclear D gene. CDR1 and CDR2 from the germline V gene are SNHLY and FYNNEI. The V gene lost 4 bases and the J gene lost 0 bases, with 12 bases spanning the gap. There are 16 residues in the CDR3. In nucleotides, the CDR3 is TGTGCCAGCAGTGGGGGTAAAGGCACAACTAATGAAAAACTGTTTTTT. Translating gives CASSGGKGTTNEKLFF.

The sample holds a few counts of this clone. The chain has TRBV19 and TRBJ1-4; 9 bases map to TRBD1. Trimming took 4 bases from V and 6 from J; bases not matched to a gene: 6. Germline V gene lookup returns CDR1 LNHDA and CDR2 SQIVND (reference sequence). The CDR3 is made up of 15 amino acids. The CDR3 here is CASSKRDREDEKLFF. The CDR3 DNA sequence: TGTGCCAGTAGTAAAAGGGACAGGGAGGATGAAAAACTGTTTTTT. Together with reference TRBV19 and TRBJ1-4, the CDR3 gives the full variable domain: DGGITQSPKYLFRKEGQNVTLSCEQNLNHDAMYWYRQDPGQGLRLIYYSQIVNDFQKGDIAEGYSVSREKKESFPLTVTSAQKNPTAFYLCASSKRDREDEKLFFGSGTQLSVL.

The chain's CDR3 is CASSPGQGIEAFF. The CDR3 nucleotides read TGTGCCAGCTCACCGGGACAGGGGATTGAAGCTTTCTTT. The chain combines TRBV18 with TRBJ1-1; 10 positions agree with TRBD1. This CDR3 has 13 amino acids. J was trimmed by 7 bases and V by 3 bases; bases with no gene match: 2. The germline gives CDR1 KGHSH, CDR2 LQKENI.

This clone was recorded a few times. This rearrangement joins TRBV19 to TRBJ1-3; no clear D gene. Germline loops: CDR1 LNHDA, CDR2 SQIVND (reference sequence). V lost 6 bases and J 4 bases, leaving 13 bases between the germline ends. The CDR3 has 14 amino acids. The CDR3 nucleotides are TGTGCCAGTAGGTCGGGAGGTGCGGGAAACACCATATATTTT. Translation gives CASRSGGAGNTIYF.

This clone was observed a handful of times. The same CDR3 arises from other DNA sequences in this sample as well. The chain employs TRBV30 and TRBJ1-1; TRBD1 aligns across 7 bases. There are 13 residues in the CDR3. The germline gives CDR1 GTSNPN, CDR2 SVGIG (reference sequence). V trimming: 1 base; J trimming: 4 bases; junction bases outside the gene matches: 3. The DNA for the CDR3 is TGTGCCTGGAGTGGACAGGGAGGCACTGAAGCTTTCTTT. Its translation is CAWSGQGGTEAFF.

The chain recombines TRBV12-5 with TRBJ2-1; D is tentatively TRBD1 or TRBD2 (5 bases each). Germline lookup yields CDR1 LGHNT and CDR2 FRNRAP. The CDR3 runs to 13 residues. Trimming removed 0 bases at V and 11 bases at J, with 11 bases between. CDR3 DNA: TGTGCTAGTGGTTTGGTAGGGACGGGGAAGCAGTTCTTC. This encodes CASGLVGTGKQFF.

The chain uses TRBV30 and TRBJ2-4; D possibly corresponds to TRBD2 (5 bases). The V end was cut by 2 bases, the J end by 0 bases, with 8 bases between. The CDR3 sequence is 14 residues long. The germline V gene encodes CDR1 GTSNPN and CDR2 SVGIG (reference sequence). The CDR3 protein is CAWSSGLAKNIQYF. The CDR3 coding sequence is TGTGCCTGGAGTAGCGGACTAGCCAAAAACATTCAGTACTTC.